The sample holds a few counts of the clone carrying this TCR beta chain. Its antigen remains unidentified. Sequenced by immunoSEQ multiplex PCR; TCRdb stores in-frame clones only, minus some. This table has about 58,000 clones, roughly 80% appearing once. This CDR3 is 13 amino acids long. Trimming removed 1 base from V and 5 bases from J; junction bases left unmatched: 1. Germline assignment: CDR1 SGHVS and CDR2 FNYEAQ. The source of the sample is a study of OX40 agonist ivuxolimab in advanced cancers. Study at large: Each dose-escalation patient presented with hepatocellular carcinoma, melanoma, renal cell or head and neck cancer. Participants could have had prior anti-PD-1, anti-PD-L1 or anti-CTLA-4 therapy, and about 37% had some.

Regarding the study as a whole: The authors also found low normalized T-cell clonal expansion in some nonresponders.

This TCR was recovered from an adult with an advanced solid tumor such as melanoma, head and neck, liver or kidney cancer. Sequencing was performed on CD4+ or CD8+ T cells sorted from blood, taken in a trial of the OX40 agonist ivuxolimab. V and J are TRBV7-6 and TRBJ2-7; 8 bases line up with TRBD2. CDR3 protein: CASSLVGGDEQYF. In DNA form, the CDR3 reads TGTGCCAGCAGCTTAGTCGGGGGGGACGAGCAGTACTTC. Looking up the rest from reference TRBV7-6 and TRBJ2-7 gives the full variable domain: GAGVSQSPRYKVTKRGQDVALRCDPISGHVSLYWYRQALGQGPEFLTYFNYEAQQDKSGLPNDRFSAERPEGSISTLTIQRTEQRDSAMYRCASSLVGGDEQYFGPGTRLTVT.